A selection of T cell receptor beta chains follows, all from one sample in a study of regulatory T cells in long-lasting Graves disease. TCRdb itself ran the multiplex PCR reads through MiXCR, one entry per CDR3 protein. The sample shows a few hundred thousand distinct CDR3 sequences, about a quarter of them seen only once. Sequencing was performed on peripheral blood mononuclear cells (PBMCs), taken when the disease was refractory, from a patient treated with antithyroid drugs. Receptor source: a female donor with Graves disease. CDR3s include the opening cysteine and the closing phenylalanine or tryptophan. The D gene is left open where the match is weak. Expanded clones are given a class, and other clones once, few, many or no size at all.

len	abundance	d_gene	v_gene	j_gene	CDR3nt	CDR3aa
12	-	TRBD1	TRBV29-1	TRBJ1-2	TGCAGCGTGCGGGACAGAACCTATAGCTACACCTTC	CSVRDRTYSYTF
18	few	TRBD1	TRBV5-1	TRBJ1-4	TGCGCCAGCAGCCCCGGACAGGGTATGAGTACAACTAATGAAAAACTGTTTTTT	CASSPGQGMSTTNEKLFF
13	-	-	TRBV19	TRBJ1-5	TGTGCCAGCAGCACCAGGGGAAATCAGCCCCAGCATTTT	CASSTRGNQPQHF
13	few	TRBD2	TRBV20-1	TRBJ2-7	TGCAGTGCTAAAGCGGGAGGAGCCTACGAGCAGTACTTC	CSAKAGGAYEQYF
17	few	-	TRBV5-1	TRBJ2-6	TGCGCCAGCAGCTTGGTATCTACAGGCTCCGGGGCCAACGTCCTGACTTTC	CASSLVSTGSGANVLTF
14	-	-	TRBV7-2	TRBJ2-3	TGTGCCAGCAGCTTCCTAGGAAGGGCAGATACGCAGTATTTT	CASSFLGRADTQYF
14	-	TRBD1	TRBV5-1	TRBJ1-5	TGCGCCAGCGCCGAGGGACAGGGAAATCAGCCCCAGCATTTT	CASAEGQGNQPQHF
14	few	-	TRBV13	TRBJ1-1	TGTGCCAGCAGCTTCGGACAGATAAACACTGAAGCTTTCTTT	CASSFGQINTEAFF
15	-	TRBD2	TRBV7-9	TRBJ2-7	TGTGCCAGCAGCTTGCTTGGGACTAGTTTCACCGAGCAGTACTTC	CASSLLGTSFTEQYF
14	-	TRBD2	TRBV5-1	TRBJ2-3	TGCGCCAGCCAACCAGCGGGACGCACAGATACGCAGTATTTT	CASQPAGRTDTQYF
15	-	TRBD1	TRBV7-9	TRBJ1-1	TGTGCCAGCAGCGCCGGACAGGGCGGGAGTAGTGAAGCTTTCTTT	CASSAGQGGSSEAFF
17	few	TRBD1	TRBV6-1	TRBJ1-4	TGTGCCAGCAAACCGGGACAGGGAGTTCTCGTCGCAGAAAAACTGTTTTTT	CASKPGQGVLVAEKLFF
15	few	TRBD1	TRBV6-2/TRBV6-3	TRBJ2-7	TGTGCCAGCAGTTACCCACAGACAGGGGCCCTCGAGCAGTACTTC	CASSYPQTGALEQYF
14	many	TRBD1	TRBV28	TRBJ1-5	TGTGCCAGCATCCCGGGACAGGTCAATCAGCCCCAGCATTTT	CASIPGQVNQPQHF
13	-	-	TRBV24-1	TRBJ1-1	TGTGCCACCAGGGGACCCTCGGGCACTGAAGCTTTCTTT	CATRGPSGTEAFF
13	many	-	TRBV12-3/TRBV12-4	TRBJ1-2	TGTGCCAGTTCGGACGATTCTAACTATGGCTACACCTTC	CASSDDSNYGYTF
15	-	TRBD2	TRBV7-9	TRBJ2-1	TGTGCCAGCAGCCCCCTGAGTGCGGGGGTCAATGAGCAGTTCTTC	CASSPLSAGVNEQFF
16	many	-	TRBV6-5	TRBJ1-1	TGTGCCAGCAGTTACTCGGGCAGCCTAATGAACACTGAAGCTTTCTTT	CASSYSGSLMNTEAFF
13	few	TRBD1	TRBV30	TRBJ2-7	TGTGCCTGGAGTGTACAGGGGCCCTACGAGCAGTACTTC	CAWSVQGPYEQYF
17	few	TRBD1	TRBV11-1	TRBJ2-2	TGTGCCAGCAGCCACAAGAGGACAGGCGCGAACACCGGGGAGCTGTTTTTT	CASSHKRTGANTGELFF
14	few	TRBD2	TRBV20-1	TRBJ2-3	TGCAGTGCTAGGGGACTAGCGGCCACAGATACGCAGTATTTT	CSARGLAATDTQYF